These 6 T cell receptor beta chains came from one sample sequenced in a study of regulatory T cells in long-lasting Graves disease. Investigators prepared the TCR beta libraries by applying iRepertoire HTBI primers and Arm-PCR of CDR3 regions. TCRdb redid the calling of the multiplex PCR reads with MiXCR, one entry per CDR3 protein. The sample holds a few hundred thousand distinct CDR3 sequences, roughly 18% seen once. Regarding time point: newly diagnosed GD, antithyroid drugs for less than 3 months. PBMC RNA was the source of the TCR library. The data were also submitted as part of a second study, on T cells in Graves' hyperthyroidism and ophthalmopathy.

This material consisted of peripheral blood mononuclear cells (PBMCs), taken at new diagnosis, from a patient treated with antithyroid drugs. The receptors stem from a woman aged 25 to 39 with Graves disease.

The V and J genes are TRBV6-1 and TRBJ2-7; 8 bases match TRBD1. Germline CDR1 is MNHNS and CDR2 is SASEGT. V lost 8 bases to trimming and J lost 2 bases; unmatched junction nucleotides: 11. The CDR3 is 15 residues long. CDR3 nucleotide sequence: TGTGCCAGCGGGGAGGCAGGGGGCGAGACCTACGAGCAGTACTTC. This codes for CASGEAGGETYEQYF.

This clonotype appeared many times. This sequence joins TRBV20-1 and TRBJ2-7, with 14 bases fitting TRBD2. V was clipped by 6 bases and J by 7 bases; unmatched bases: 8. This CDR3 contains 14 residues. CDR1 and CDR2 (germline): DFQATT, SNEGSKA (reference sequence). The CDR3 DNA reads TGCAGTGCAGAGACTAGCGGGGGGGCTTGGGAGCAGTACTTC. Translation gives CSAETSGGAWEQYF.

This clonotype was seen at least ten times. The genes are TRBV7-2 and TRBJ1-6; 8 nucleotides agree with TRBD1. CDR1 and CDR2 from the germline V gene are SGHTA and FQGNSA. V lost 1 base to trimming and J lost 7 bases; unmatched junction nucleotides: 3. The CDR3 consists of 15 residues. CDR3 protein: CASSLGTGLNSPLHF. The CDR3 region has the DNA TGTGCCAGCAGCTTAGGGACAGGGTTGAATTCACCCCTCCACTTT.

The rearrangement links TRBV6-1 to TRBJ1-2, with D perhaps matching TRBD1 (6 bases). The germline CDR1 and CDR2 sequences are MNHNS and SASEGT. The V and J ends lost 11 bases and 1 base respectively, with 20 bases between them. The CDR3 sequence is 15 residues long. CDR3 sequence: CASISGHLLNYGYTF. The CDR3 DNA is TGTGCCTCCATATCGGGACACCTACTTAACTATGGCTACACCTTC.

With regard to this clonotype: A much more abundant neighbour one base away suggests this may be a read error. This chain connects TRBV6-1 to TRBJ2-3; D uncertain. Germline CDR1 and CDR2: MNHNS and SASEGT. The CDR3 extends over 14 amino acids. Trimming took off 7 bases at V and 5 bases at J, with 16 bases between the two ends. In DNA, the CDR3 is TGTGCCAGCAACCTTAGCCGGGCCCAAGATACGCAGTATTTT. Amino acid sequence: CASNLSRAQDTQYF.

This clonotype was seen many times. This chain joins TRBV2 and TRBJ2-2; 9 positions match TRBD1. Germline lookup yields CDR1 SNHLY and CDR2 FYNNEI. The CDR3 runs to 14 residues. Trimming took 5 bases from V and 7 from J; bases not matched to a gene: 5. In DNA form, the CDR3 reads TGTGCCAGCAGTTTACAGGGGGCGCACGGGGAGCTGTTTTTT. It is translated as CASSLQGAHGELFF.